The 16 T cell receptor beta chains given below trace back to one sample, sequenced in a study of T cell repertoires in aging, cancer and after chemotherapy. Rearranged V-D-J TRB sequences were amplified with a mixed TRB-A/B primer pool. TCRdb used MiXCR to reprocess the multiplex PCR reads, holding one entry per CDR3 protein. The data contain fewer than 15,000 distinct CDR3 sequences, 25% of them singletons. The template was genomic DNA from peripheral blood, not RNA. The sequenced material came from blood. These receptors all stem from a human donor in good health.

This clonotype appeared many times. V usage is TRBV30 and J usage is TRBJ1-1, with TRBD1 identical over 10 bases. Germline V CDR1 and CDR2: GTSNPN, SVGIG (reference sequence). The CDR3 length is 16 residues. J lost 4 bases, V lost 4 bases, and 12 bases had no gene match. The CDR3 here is CAWTNDRGRRGTEAFF. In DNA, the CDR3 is TGTGCCTGGACGAACGACAGGGGGCGTAGGGGCACTGAAGCTTTCTTT. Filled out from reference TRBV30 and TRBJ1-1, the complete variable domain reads SQTIHQWPATLVQPVGSPLSLECTVEGTSNPNLYWYRQAAGRGLQLLFYSVGIGQISSEVPQNLSASRPQDRQFILSSKKLLLSDSGFYLCAWTNDRGRRGTEAFFGQGTRLTVV.

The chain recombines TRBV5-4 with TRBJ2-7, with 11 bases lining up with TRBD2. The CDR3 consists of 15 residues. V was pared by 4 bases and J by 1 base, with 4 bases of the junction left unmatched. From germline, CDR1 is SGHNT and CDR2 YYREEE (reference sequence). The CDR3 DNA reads TGTGCCAGCAGCCTGGCTAGCGGGGGGTCCTACGAGCAGTACTTC. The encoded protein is CASSLASGGSYEQYF.

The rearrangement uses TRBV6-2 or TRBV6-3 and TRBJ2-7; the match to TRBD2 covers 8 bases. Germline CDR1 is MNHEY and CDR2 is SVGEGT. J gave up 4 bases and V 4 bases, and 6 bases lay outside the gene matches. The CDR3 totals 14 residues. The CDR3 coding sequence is TGTGCCAGCAGTTCCCGGGGGGGCCGGTACGAGCAGTACTTC. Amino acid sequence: CASSSRGGRYEQYF.

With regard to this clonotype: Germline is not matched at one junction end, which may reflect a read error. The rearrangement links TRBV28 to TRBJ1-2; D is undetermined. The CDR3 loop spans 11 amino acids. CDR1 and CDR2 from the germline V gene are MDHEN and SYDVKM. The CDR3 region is CASSSTIGSSF. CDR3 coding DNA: TGTGCCAGCAGTTCAACCATAGGCTCGTCCTTC.

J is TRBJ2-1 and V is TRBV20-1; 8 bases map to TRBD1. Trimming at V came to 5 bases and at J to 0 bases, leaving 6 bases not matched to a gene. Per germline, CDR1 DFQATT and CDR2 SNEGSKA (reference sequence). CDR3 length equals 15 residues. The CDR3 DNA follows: TGCAGTGCTTCACGGACAGGGAACTCCTACAATGAGCAGTTCTTC. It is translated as CSASRTGNSYNEQFF.

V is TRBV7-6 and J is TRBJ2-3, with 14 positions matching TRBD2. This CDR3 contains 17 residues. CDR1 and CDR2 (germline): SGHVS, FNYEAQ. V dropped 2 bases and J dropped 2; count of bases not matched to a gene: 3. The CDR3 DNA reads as TGTGCCAGCAGCTTATCGGGACTAGCGGGGGTCACAGATACGCAGTATTTT. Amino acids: CASSLSGLAGVTDTQYF.

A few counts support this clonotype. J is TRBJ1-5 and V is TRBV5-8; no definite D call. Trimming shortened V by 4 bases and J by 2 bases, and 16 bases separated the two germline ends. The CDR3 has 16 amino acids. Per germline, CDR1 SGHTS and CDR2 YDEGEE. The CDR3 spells CASSQGPDVGNQPQHF. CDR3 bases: TGTGCCAGCAGCCAAGGGCCGGACGTTGGCAATCAGCCCCAGCATTTT.

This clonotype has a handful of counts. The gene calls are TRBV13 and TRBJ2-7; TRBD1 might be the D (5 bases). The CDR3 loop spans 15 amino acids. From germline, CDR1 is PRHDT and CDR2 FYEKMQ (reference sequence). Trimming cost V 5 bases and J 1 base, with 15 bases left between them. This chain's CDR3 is CASSADRTKSYEQYF. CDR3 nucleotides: TGTGCCAGCAGCGCCGACAGAACAAAGTCCTACGAGCAGTACTTC.

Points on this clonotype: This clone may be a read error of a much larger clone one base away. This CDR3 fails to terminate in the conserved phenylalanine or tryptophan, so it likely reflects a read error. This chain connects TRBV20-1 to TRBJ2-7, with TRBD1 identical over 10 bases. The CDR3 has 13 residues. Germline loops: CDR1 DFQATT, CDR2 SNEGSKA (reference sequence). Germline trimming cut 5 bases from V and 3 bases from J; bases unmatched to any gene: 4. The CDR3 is CSARQGAGYEQYS. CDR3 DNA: TGCAGTGCTCGACAGGGGGCGGGCTACGAGCAGTACTCC.

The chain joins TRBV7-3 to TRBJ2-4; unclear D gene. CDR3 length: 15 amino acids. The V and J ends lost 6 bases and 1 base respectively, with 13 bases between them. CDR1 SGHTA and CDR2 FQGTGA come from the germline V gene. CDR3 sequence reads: CASSGSRWAKNIQYF. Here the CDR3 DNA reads TGTGCCAGCAGTGGGTCGAGGTGGGCCAAAAACATTCAGTACTTC. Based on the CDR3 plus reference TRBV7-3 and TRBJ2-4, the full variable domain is GAGVSQTPSNKVTEKGKYVELRCDPISGHTALYWYRQSLGQGPEFLIYFQGTGAADDSGLPNDRFFAVRPEGSVSTLKIQRTERGDSAVYLCASSGSRWAKNIQYFGAGTRLSVL.

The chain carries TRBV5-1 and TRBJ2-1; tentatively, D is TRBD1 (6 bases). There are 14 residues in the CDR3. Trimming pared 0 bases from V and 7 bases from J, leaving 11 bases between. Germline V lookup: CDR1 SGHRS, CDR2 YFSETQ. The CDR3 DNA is TGCGCCAGCAGCTTGGACAGGGTCGGGAATGAGCAGTTCTTC. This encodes CASSLDRVGNEQFF.

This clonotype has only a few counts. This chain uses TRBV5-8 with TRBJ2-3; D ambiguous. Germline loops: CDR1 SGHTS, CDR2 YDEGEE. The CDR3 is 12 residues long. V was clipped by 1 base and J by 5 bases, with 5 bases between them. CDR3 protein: CASSLSVDTQYF. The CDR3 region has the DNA TGTGCCAGCAGCTTGTCAGTAGATACGCAGTATTTT. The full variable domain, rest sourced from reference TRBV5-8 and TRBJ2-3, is EAGVTQSPTHLIKTRGQQATLRCSPISGHTSVYWYQQALGLGLQFLLWYDEGEERNRGNFPPRFSGRQFPNYSSELNVNALELEDSALYLCASSLSVDTQYFGPGTRLTVL.

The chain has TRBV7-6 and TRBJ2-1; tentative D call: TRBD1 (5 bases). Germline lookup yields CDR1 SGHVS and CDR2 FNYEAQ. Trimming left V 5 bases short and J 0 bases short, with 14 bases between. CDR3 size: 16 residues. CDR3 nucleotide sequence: TGTGCCAGCAGCACCCTTTCAGGGTTCTCCTACAATGAGCAGTTCTTC. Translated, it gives CASSTLSGFSYNEQFF.

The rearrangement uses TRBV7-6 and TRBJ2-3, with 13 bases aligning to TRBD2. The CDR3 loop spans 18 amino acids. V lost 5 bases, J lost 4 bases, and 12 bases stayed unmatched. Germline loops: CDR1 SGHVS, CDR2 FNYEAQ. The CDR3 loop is CASSPLLTSGGASDTQYF. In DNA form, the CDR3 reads TGTGCCAGCAGCCCGCTCCTCACTAGCGGGGGGGCCTCAGATACGCAGTATTTT.

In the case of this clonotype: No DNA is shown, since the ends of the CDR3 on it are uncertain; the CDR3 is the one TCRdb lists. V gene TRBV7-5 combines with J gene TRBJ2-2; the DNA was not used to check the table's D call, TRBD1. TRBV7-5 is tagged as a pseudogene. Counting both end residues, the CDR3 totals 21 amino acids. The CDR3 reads CISVPAAPPQGGGSNTGELFF.

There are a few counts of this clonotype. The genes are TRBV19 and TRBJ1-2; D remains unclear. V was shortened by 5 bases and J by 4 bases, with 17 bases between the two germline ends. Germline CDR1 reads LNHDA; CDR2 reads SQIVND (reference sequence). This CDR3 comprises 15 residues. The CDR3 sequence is CASSPYWETSYGYTF. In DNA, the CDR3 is TGTGCCAGTAGTCCCTACTGGGAGACTTCCTATGGCTACACCTTC.